This passage covers 11 T cell receptor beta chains from one sample sequenced in a study of T cell repertoires in cytomegalovirus infection. From the reads, TCRdb called clonotypes with MiXCR, one entry per CDR3 protein. The sample consists of about 400,000 distinct CDR3 sequences, about 32% of them appearing once. These receptors' antigens are unknown. The specimen was cultured PBMCs, collected from culture after CMV antigen stimulation. The receptors originated from a human donor in good health (CMV status not recorded). Some clones in this sample may be carry-over from other donors' samples.

Here the CDR3 DNA reads TGTGCCAGCAGTGCGATGACAGGGGTCGGGTATGGCTACACCTTC. Its translation is CASSAMTGVGYGYTF. The V and J genes are TRBV25-1 and TRBJ1-2; TRBD1 agrees at 8 bases. Germline CDR1 and CDR2: MGHDK and SYGVNS. Unmatched junction bases numbered 9, after V lost 4 bases and J lost 5 bases. The CDR3 has 15 amino acids.

Of note for this clonotype: This sequence may be a read error, since a much larger clone differs from it by one base. This chain connects TRBV7-2 to TRBJ2-2; D may be TRBD1 (7 bases). The CDR3 sequence is 15 residues long. The germline CDR1 and CDR2 sequences are SGHTA and FQGNSA. The CDR3 reads CASSLYGTVGGELVF. In nucleotides, the CDR3 is TGTGCCAGCAGCTTATACGGGACAGTGGGCGGGGAGCTGGTTTTT. Together with reference TRBV7-2 and TRBJ2-2, the CDR3 gives the full variable domain: GAGVSQSPSNKVTEKGKDVELRCDPISGHTALYWYRQSLGQGLEFLIYFQGNSAPDKSGLPSDRFSAERTGGSVSTLTIQRTQQEDSAVYLCASSLYGTVGGELVFGEGSRLTVL.

The chain is built from TRBV20-1 and TRBJ2-1; 8 bases are a match to TRBD2. Germline loops: CDR1 DFQATT, CDR2 SNEGSKA (reference sequence). The length of the CDR3 is 13 residues. This CDR3 reads CSPPSGRGNEQFF. CDR3 bases: TGCAGCCCCCCCAGCGGGAGAGGCAATGAGCAGTTCTTC.

This sequence joins TRBV25-1 and TRBJ2-1, with D possibly TRBD2 on 5 matching bases. The V and J ends lost 2 bases and 10 bases respectively, with 21 bases between them. This CDR3 is built from 16 residues. CDR1 and CDR2 (germline): MGHDK, SYGVNS. CDR3 DNA sequence: TGTGCCAGCAGTGAAAATCCTACGGGATCCCTTCAGGAGCAGTTCTTC. It codes for CASSENPTGSLQEQFF.

To note about this clonotype: At one end the junction does not follow the germline gene, possibly because of a read error. The chain couples TRBV7-7 to TRBJ2-1; TRBD2 matches 8 bases. Germline lookup yields CDR1 SSHAT and CDR2 FNYEAQ (reference sequence). The CDR3 totals 17 residues. CDR3 amino acids: CASSPGGGNPSLGEQFF. In DNA, the CDR3 is TGTGCTAGCAGCCCGGGCGGGGGGAATCCCTCTTTAGGAGAGCAGTTCTTC.

This clonotype has only a few counts. The V and J genes are TRBV27 and TRBJ2-7; 7 positions match TRBD2. After removal of 5 bases from V and 4 bases from J, the junction contained 11 bases not matched to a gene. In germline, CDR1 is MNHEY, CDR2 SMNVEV (reference sequence). This CDR3 has 15 amino acids. In DNA, the CDR3 is TGTGCCAGCAGTGCCGCTAGCGGAGGGGAATACGAGCAGTACTTC. Protein: CASSAASGGEYEQYF.

This clonotype was seen repeatedly, ten times or more. V usage is TRBV7-2 and J usage is TRBJ1-1; 9 nucleotides align to TRBD1. The length of the CDR3 is 18 residues. V lost 5 bases to trimming and J lost 4 bases; unmatched junction nucleotides: 17. Germline values: CDR1 SGHTA, CDR2 FQGNSA. The CDR3, as DNA: TGTGCCAGCAGCCCACACCCCTGGGACAGGGAAGAGGGCACTGAAGCTTTCTTT. This encodes CASSPHPWDREEGTEAFF. Supplemented by reference TRBV7-2 and TRBJ1-1, the full variable domain reads GAGVSQSPSNKVTEKGKDVELRCDPISGHTALYWYRQSLGQGLEFLIYFQGNSAPDKSGLPSDRFSAERTGGSVSTLTIQRTQQEDSAVYLCASSPHPWDREEGTEAFFGQGTRLTVV.

This clonotype was detected many times. The rearrangement uses TRBV4-3 and TRBJ1-2, with 7 nucleotides matching TRBD1. V shed 4 bases and J 8 bases; nucleotides not matched to a gene: 10. Germline loops: CDR1 LGHNA, CDR2 YSLEER. The CDR3 has 14 residues. The CDR3 reads CASSPVGRGQGYTF. The CDR3, as DNA: TGCGCCAGCAGCCCGGTGGGAAGGGGGCAAGGCTACACCTTC.

V and J are TRBV6-5 and TRBJ1-6, with TRBD1 identical over 8 bases. Trimming removed 7 bases from V and 6 bases from J; junction bases left unmatched: 5. CDR3 size: 14 residues. CDR1 and CDR2 from the germline V gene are MNHEY and SVGAGI. The CDR3 DNA reads as TGTGCCAGCAACATGGGACAGGTTAATTCACCCCTCCACTTT. It yields the protein CASNMGQVNSPLHF.

A few counts support this clonotype. V gene TRBV4-2 combines with J gene TRBJ1-5; tentatively, D is TRBD1 (6 bases). The germline V gene has CDR1 LGHNA and CDR2 YNFKEQ. V was shortened by 0 bases and J by 4 bases, with 13 bases between the two germline ends. This CDR3 spans 16 amino acids. The CDR3: CASSQETGMWNQPQHF. In DNA, the CDR3 is TGTGCCAGCAGCCAAGAGACAGGAATGTGGAATCAGCCCCAGCATTTT.

The chain employs TRBV6-2 or TRBV6-3 and TRBJ1-2; D is unclear. From germline, CDR1 is MNHEY and CDR2 SVGEGT. The CDR3 spans 11 residues. V was shortened by 5 bases and J by 3 bases, with 4 bases between the two germline ends. The CDR3 sequence is CASSTDYGYTF. The CDR3 DNA follows: TGTGCCAGCAGTACGGACTATGGCTACACCTTC.